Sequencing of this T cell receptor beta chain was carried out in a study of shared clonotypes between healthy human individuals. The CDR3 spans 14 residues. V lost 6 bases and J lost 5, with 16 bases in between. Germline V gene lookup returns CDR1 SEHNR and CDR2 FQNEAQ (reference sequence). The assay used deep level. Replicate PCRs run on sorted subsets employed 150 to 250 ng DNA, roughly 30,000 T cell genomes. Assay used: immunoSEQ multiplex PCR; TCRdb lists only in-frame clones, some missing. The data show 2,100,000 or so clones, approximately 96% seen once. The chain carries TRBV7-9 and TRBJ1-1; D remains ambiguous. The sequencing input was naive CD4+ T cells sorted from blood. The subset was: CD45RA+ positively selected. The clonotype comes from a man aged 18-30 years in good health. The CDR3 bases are TGTGCCAGCAGGGTTGGTGTGGGAGGGACTGAAGCTTTCTTT. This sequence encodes CASRVGVGGTEAFF.